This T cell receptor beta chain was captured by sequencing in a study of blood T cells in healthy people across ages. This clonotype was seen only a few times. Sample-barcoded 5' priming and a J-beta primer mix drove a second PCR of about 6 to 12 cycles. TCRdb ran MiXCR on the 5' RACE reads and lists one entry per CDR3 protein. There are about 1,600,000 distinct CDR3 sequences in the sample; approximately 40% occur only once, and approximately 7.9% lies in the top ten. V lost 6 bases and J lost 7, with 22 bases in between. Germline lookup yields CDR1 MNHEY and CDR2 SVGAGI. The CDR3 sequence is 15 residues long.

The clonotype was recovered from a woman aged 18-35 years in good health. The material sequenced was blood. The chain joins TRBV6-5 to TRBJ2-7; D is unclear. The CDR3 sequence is CASSSTINSYNEQYF. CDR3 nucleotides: TGTGCCAGCAGCTCAACAATAAACTCCTACAATGAGCAGTACTTC.